This TCR beta chain was sequenced in a study of OX40 agonist ivuxolimab in advanced cancers. The length of the CDR3 is 14 residues. The V end lost 5 bases, the J end lost 9 bases, and 14 bases lay between the germline ends. In germline, CDR1 is MNHEY, CDR2 SVGAGI. Produced via immunoSEQ multiplex PCR; TCRdb's table is partial and in-frame only. Among under 75,000 clones, approximately 86% were seen once, and the ten largest hold more than 0.65%. This clone was detected only once. The origin of this receptor is an adult with an advanced solid tumor such as melanoma, head and neck, liver or kidney cancer. This sequence joins TRBV6-5 and TRBJ1-6, with a weak D call TRBD1 (5 bases). The material was CD4+ or CD8+ T cells sorted from blood, obtained in a trial of the OX40 agonist ivuxolimab. CDR3 DNA: TGTGCCAGCAGTCGAGGATTTGGGGGTTCACCCCTCCACTTT. Translating it yields CASSRGFGGSPLHF.